Described below is a single T cell receptor (beta chain) sequence and its context. J gave up 5 bases and V 6 bases, and 13 bases lay outside the gene matches. CDR1 and CDR2 (germline): MNHNY, SVGAGI (reference sequence). The CDR3 runs to 16 residues. Input was 2 to 2.5 ug genomic DNA, or all available if less. Amplification used 60 V beta primers and 13 J beta primers. The method was immunoSEQ multiplex PCR; TCRdb's version includes in-frame clones alone and lacks a portion of them. The sample lists roughly 50,000 clones; around 89% were seen once. The time point denotes: after dendritic cell vaccination, including at tumor progression/relapse. Blood PBMC samples: pre-vaccination, two weeks post third vaccination, and at tumor progression. This entry comes from a study of glioma-infiltrating T cells after dendritic cell vaccination. For the study at large: Monocyte-derived dendritic cells, cultured seven days with IL-4 and GM-CSF, were pulsed with autologous tumor lysate.

The chain carries TRBV6-6 and TRBJ1-5; 7 bases line up with TRBD1. The receptor comes from a human donor with glioblastoma. The material sequenced was blood, taken after dendritic cell vaccination. Here the CDR3 DNA reads TGTGCCAGCAGCCTTGTCCGGGACAGTCCTCATCAGCCCCAGCATTTT. Its protein product is CASSLVRDSPHQPQHF.